This section outlines one TCR beta chain sequence together with its context. Per the germline V gene, CDR1 is SGHVS and CDR2 is FNYEAQ. After removal of 1 base from V and 3 bases from J, the junction contained 3 bases not matched to a gene. This CDR3 contains 14 residues. This entry is derived from a study of cytomegalovirus exposure and HLA in healthy donors. For the study at large: The approximately 120 million unique TCR beta sequences, from about 179 million T cells, were found by an earlier analysis.

13 Jbeta primers and 60 Vbeta primers were used for the PCR. Generated by immunoSEQ multiplex PCR, the TCRdb table keeps only in-frame clones and is missing some. This table holds about 140,000 clones, 60% to 80% found once. Though probably carrying unrecorded immune exposures, donors were nominally healthy at sampling. The sample was PBMCs. This chain connects TRBV7-6 to TRBJ2-7; 7 bases match TRBD1. This receptor was taken from a young woman in good health and CMV-seronegative. CDR3 residues: CASSLGTGYYEQYF. The CDR3 region has the DNA TGTGCCAGCAGCTTAGGGACAGGATACTACGAGCAGTACTTC.